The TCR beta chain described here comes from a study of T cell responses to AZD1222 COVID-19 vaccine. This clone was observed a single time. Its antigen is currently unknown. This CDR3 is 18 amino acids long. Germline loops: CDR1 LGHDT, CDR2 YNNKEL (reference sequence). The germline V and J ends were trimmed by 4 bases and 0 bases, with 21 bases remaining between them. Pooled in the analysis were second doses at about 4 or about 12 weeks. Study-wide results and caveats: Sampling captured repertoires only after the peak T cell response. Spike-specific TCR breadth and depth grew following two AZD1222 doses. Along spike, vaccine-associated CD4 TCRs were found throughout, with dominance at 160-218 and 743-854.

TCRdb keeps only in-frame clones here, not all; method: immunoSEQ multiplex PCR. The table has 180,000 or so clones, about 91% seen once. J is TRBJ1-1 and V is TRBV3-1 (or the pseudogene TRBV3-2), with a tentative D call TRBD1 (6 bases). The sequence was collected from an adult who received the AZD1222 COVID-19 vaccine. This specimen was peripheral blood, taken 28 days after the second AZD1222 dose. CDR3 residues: CASSPPCRGHRMNTEAFF. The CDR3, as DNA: TGTGCCAGCAGCCCTCCCTGCCGGGGACACCGGATGAACACTGAAGCTTTCTTT.